These 6 T cell receptor beta chains were sequenced from one sample in a study of beta chain features in type 1 diabetes. All of the isolated RNA was reverse transcribed, so expressed TCRB transcripts were sequenced. Assay: immunoSEQ multiplex PCR; the TCRdb copy retains only in-frame clones and omits some. Altogether fewer than 250,000 clones are present, over 8.5% being singletons, with the ten largest covering 0.03% to 0.04%. The sample taken for sequencing was naive CD4+ T cells from blood. Receptors were obtained from a woman younger than 35 in good health.

The chain has TRBV2 and TRBJ1-1; D is undetermined. CDR1 and CDR2 from the germline V gene are SNHLY and FYNNEI. CDR3 length equals 13 residues. Trimming stripped 6 bases from V and 5 bases from J, with 13 bases between. The CDR3 region is CASSPSFPTEAFF. The CDR3, as DNA: TGTGCCAGCAGCCCGAGTTTTCCAACTGAAGCTTTCTTT. Full variable domain (outside the CDR3, taken from reference TRBV2 and TRBJ1-1): EPEVTQTPSHQVTQMGQEVILRCVPISNHLYFYWYRQILGQKVEFLVSFYNNEISEKSEIFDDQFSVERPDGSNFTLKIRSTKLEDSAMYFCASSPSFPTEAFFGQGTRLTVV.

This clone was seen repeatedly, ten times or more. V and J are TRBV19 and TRBJ2-4; 11 positions agree with TRBD2. CDR1 and CDR2 (germline): LNHDA, SQIVND (reference sequence). J gave up 6 bases and V 6 bases, and 1 base lay outside the gene matches. The length of the CDR3 is 13 residues. The CDR3: CASSGTSGNIQYF. In DNA form, the CDR3 reads TGTGCCAGTAGCGGGACTAGCGGAAACATTCAGTACTTC.

This clone has a handful of counts. The chain is built from TRBV7-2 and TRBJ2-7; possibly TRBD1 for D (7 bases). The ends were cut back, 1 base at V and 2 bases at J, with 12 bases in the middle. Germline loops: CDR1 SGHTA, CDR2 FQGNSA. The CDR3 extends over 15 amino acids. In DNA form, the CDR3 reads TGTGCCAGCAGCTTAGAGGCAGGGGGGACCTACGAGCAGTACTTC. This codes for CASSLEAGGTYEQYF. Supplemented by reference TRBV7-2 and TRBJ2-7, the full variable domain reads GAGVSQSPSNKVTEKGKDVELRCDPISGHTALYWYRQSLGQGLEFLIYFQGNSAPDKSGLPSDRFSAERTGGSVSTLTIQRTQQEDSAVYLCASSLEAGGTYEQYFGPGTRLTVT.

The chain is built from TRBV5-1 and TRBJ2-5; 8 positions agree with TRBD2. The germline V gene has CDR1 SGHRS and CDR2 YFSETQ. The CDR3 extends over 13 amino acids. Trimming cost V 3 bases and J 4 bases; bases outside gene matches: 2. The CDR3: CASSSGGGETQYF. The CDR3 region has the DNA TGCGCCAGCAGCTCGGGGGGGGGAGAGACCCAGTACTTC.

The table lists this clone with a few counts. The V gene is TRBV30, the J gene TRBJ1-5; a possible D gene is TRBD1 (6 bases). The germline CDR1 and CDR2 sequences are GTSNPN and SVGIG (reference sequence). V was cut by 5 bases and J by 5 bases, with 13 bases left in between. There are 13 residues in the CDR3. The CDR3 sequence: CAWEQGNYQPQHF. For the CDR3, the DNA is TGTGCCTGGGAACAGGGTAATTATCAGCCCCAGCATTTT.

The chain has TRBV5-1 and TRBJ2-1; 15 bases align to TRBD2. The germline V gene encodes CDR1 SGHRS and CDR2 YFSETQ. The CDR3 is made up of 18 amino acids. V shed 0 bases, J shed 4 bases, and the junction held 5 bases outside the gene matches. The CDR3 coding sequence is TGCGCCAGCAGCTTGGTTAGGACTAGCGGGAGGGGATACAATGAGCAGTTCTTC. It encodes CASSLVRTSGRGYNEQFF.